This T cell receptor beta chain stems from a study of cytomegalovirus exposure and HLA in healthy donors. 13 Jbeta primers and 60 Vbeta primers were used for the PCR. Data came from immunoSEQ multiplex PCR; TCRdb stores just in-frame clones and leaves some out. The sample yields about 130,000 clones, 17% seen once. This CDR3 has 14 residues. V gave up 3 bases and J gave up 3 bases; unmatched junction bases: 4. Germline values: CDR1 LNHDA, CDR2 SQIVND (reference sequence). Whereas donors were nominally healthy upon sampling, unrecorded immune exposures were probable. The sequenced sample consisted of PBMCs. The sequence was collected from a female donor in good health and CMV-seropositive. The chain recombines TRBV19 with TRBJ1-2, with 7 bases fitting TRBD1. The CDR3 region is CASSISQGDYGYTF. CDR3 bases: TGTGCCAGTAGTATTAGTCAGGGGGACTATGGCTACACCTTC.